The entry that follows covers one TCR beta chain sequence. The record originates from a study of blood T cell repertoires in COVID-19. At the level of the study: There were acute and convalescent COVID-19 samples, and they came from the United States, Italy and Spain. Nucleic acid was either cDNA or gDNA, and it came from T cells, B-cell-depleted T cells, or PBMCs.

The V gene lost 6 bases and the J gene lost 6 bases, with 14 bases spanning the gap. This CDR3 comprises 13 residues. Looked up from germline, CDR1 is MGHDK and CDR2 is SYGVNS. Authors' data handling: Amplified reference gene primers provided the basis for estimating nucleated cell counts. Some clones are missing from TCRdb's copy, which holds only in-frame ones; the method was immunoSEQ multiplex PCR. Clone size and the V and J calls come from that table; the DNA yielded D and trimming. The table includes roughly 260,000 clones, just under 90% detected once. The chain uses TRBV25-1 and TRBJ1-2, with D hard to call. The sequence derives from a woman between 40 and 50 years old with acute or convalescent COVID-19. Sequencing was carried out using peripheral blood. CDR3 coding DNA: TGTGCCAGCAGCGACGACGGCCGGGATGGCTACACCTTC. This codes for CASSDDGRDGYTF.